The clone carrying this T cell receptor beta chain was seen a handful of times. Its antigen remains unidentified. The source of the sample is a study of T cell responses to AZD1222 COVID-19 vaccine. Study-wide findings and caveats: Spike-specific TCR breadth and depth grew following two AZD1222 doses. Seropositive status at baseline applied to only 6 or 7 AZD1222 recipients. Most donors were white British, females outnumbered males, and clonal diversity was possibly underestimated. Nearly half of spike-specific TCRs reportedly target variant regions that are unmutated in the B.1.351 and B.1.1.7 variants.

Libraries were prepared by immunoSEQ multiplex PCR; TCRdb keeps only in-frame clonotypes and omits some of them. The sample comprises some 60,000 clones, 86% of which are singletons, and 6.9% rests with the top ten. Sequenced material: peripheral blood, taken 28 days after the second AZD1222 dose. The clonotype originates from an adult who received the AZD1222 COVID-19 vaccine.

CDR3 nucleotides: TGCGCCAGCAGCCCCGGTGTAGGGAATGGCTACACCTTC. Encoded protein: CASSPGVGNGYTF. The chain couples TRBV5-1 to TRBJ1-2, with unresolved D. There are 13 residues in the CDR3. Deletions cut 4 bases from V and 6 bases from J, with 13 bases between. The germline V gene encodes CDR1 SGHRS and CDR2 YFSETQ.